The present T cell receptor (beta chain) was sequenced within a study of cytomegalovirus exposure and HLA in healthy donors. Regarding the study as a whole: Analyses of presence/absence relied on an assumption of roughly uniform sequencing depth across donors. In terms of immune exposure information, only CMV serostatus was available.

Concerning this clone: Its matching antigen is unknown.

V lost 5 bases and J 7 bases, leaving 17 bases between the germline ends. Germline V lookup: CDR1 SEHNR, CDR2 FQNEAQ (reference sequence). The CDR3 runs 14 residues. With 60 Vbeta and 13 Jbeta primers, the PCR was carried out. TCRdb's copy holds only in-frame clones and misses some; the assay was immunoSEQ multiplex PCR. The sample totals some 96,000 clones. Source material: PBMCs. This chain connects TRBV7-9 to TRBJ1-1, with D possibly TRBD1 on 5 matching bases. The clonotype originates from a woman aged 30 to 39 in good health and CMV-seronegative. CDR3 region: CASSPGTGGGEAFF. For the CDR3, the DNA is TGTGCCAGCAGCCCGGGGACGGGCGGGGGTGAAGCTTTCTTT.